The 20 T cell receptor beta chains presented below share a single source sample, sequenced in a study of T cells in Graves' hyperthyroidism and ophthalmopathy. Amplification targeted TCR beta CDR3 regions from RNA transcripts. Carried out on the TCR CDR3, a first-round RT-PCR used the HTBI primer set. A single record per CDR3 protein comes from TCRdb applying MiXCR to the multiplex PCR reads. The sample has around 540,000 distinct CDR3 sequences, about 16% seen once; the top ten hold about 29%. Sequenced: blood. All receptors come from a woman in her 30s with Graves' ophthalmopathy.

This clonotype occurred a few times. V gene TRBV7-3 combines with J gene TRBJ2-2, with 7 positions matching TRBD2. The CDR3 is 15 residues long. CDR1 SGHTA and CDR2 FQGTGA come from the germline V gene. V gave up 5 bases and J gave up 6 bases; unmatched junction bases: 9. The CDR3 nucleotides read TGTGCCAGCAGCGGCATGGCGGGAGACGCCGGGGAGCTGTTTTTT. This gives the protein CASSGMAGDAGELFF.

Remarks on this clonotype: A much larger clone lies a single base off, so this may be a read error. The rearrangement links TRBV20-1 to TRBJ2-7; tentatively, D is TRBD2 (6 bases). Germline CDR1 and CDR2: DFQATT and SNEGSKA (reference sequence). CDR3 length: 13 amino acids. CDR3 sequence: CSAFVGSSYGQYF. The DNA of the CDR3 is TGCAGTGCTTTTGTCGGGAGCTCCTACGGGCAGTACTTC.

This clonotype has ten or more counts. J is TRBJ2-7 and V is TRBV7-2, with 8 bases fitting TRBD2. J lost 2 bases, V lost 6 bases, and 12 bases had no gene match. CDR3 length: 16 amino acids. The germline CDR1 and CDR2 sequences are SGHTA and FQGNSA. Here the CDR3 DNA reads TGTGCCAGCAGATTAAGGCTATCGGGAGGGCCCTACGAGCAGTACTTC. This sequence encodes CASRLRLSGGPYEQYF. Full variable domain (rest looked up from reference TRBV7-2 and TRBJ2-7): GAGVSQSPSNKVTEKGKDVELRCDPISGHTALYWYRQSLGQGLEFLIYFQGNSAPDKSGLPSDRFSAERTGGSVSTLTIQRTQQEDSAVYLCASRLRLSGGPYEQYFGPGTRLTVT.

This clonotype appeared a few times. An end of the junction differs from the germline gene, which may be a read error. J is TRBJ2-7 and V is TRBV5-1, with 8 bases lining up with TRBD1. Germline assignment: CDR1 SGHRS and CDR2 YFSETQ. CDR3 length: 14 amino acids. CDR3: CASSSRDRSSEQYF. The CDR3 region has the DNA TGCGCCAGCAGCTCCCGGGACAGGTCCTCCGAGCAGTACTTC.

This clonotype was recorded a few times. A junction boundary mismatches the germline segment, possibly from a read error. The gene calls are TRBV9 and TRBJ2-1; TRBD1 matches at 9 bases. In germline, CDR1 is SGDLS, CDR2 YYNGEE. This CDR3 has 15 residues. CDR3 DNA: TGTGCCAGCAGCGTAGCGGGGACAGGGTACACTGAGCAGTTCTTC. This encodes CASSVAGTGYTEQFF.

This clonotype was counted ten times or more. The V and J genes are TRBV12-3 or TRBV12-4 and TRBJ2-1; 12 bases map to TRBD1. Losses at the gene ends were 8 bases for V and 2 bases for J; bases not matched to a gene: 4. This CDR3 has 15 amino acids. The CDR3, as DNA: TGTGCCAGCTTAGGGACAGGGGGCGCCTACAATGAGCAGTTCTTC. This gives the protein CASLGTGGAYNEQFF.

This chain uses TRBV5-1 with TRBJ2-2; 8 bases match TRBD1. This CDR3 region has 19 residues. Germline V CDR1 and CDR2: SGHRS, YFSETQ. Trimming took 6 bases from V and 0 from J; bases not matched to a gene: 16. The CDR3 region has the DNA TGCGCCAGCACCTTTTCCTCATGGGGACAGGCCGCGAACACCGGGGAGCTGTTTTTT. This codes for CASTFSSWGQAANTGELFF.

As regards this clonotype: A clone one base away is much larger, so this may be a read error. This chain joins TRBV5-1 and TRBJ2-1; TRBD2 matches 13 bases. CDR1 is SGHRS and CDR2 is YFSETQ in the germline V gene. This CDR3 comprises 15 residues. The CDR3 region has the DNA TGTGCCAGCAGCCACGGACTAGCGGGAGCCTACGAGCAGTTCTTC. Protein: CASSHGLAGAYEQFF.

This clonotype was found a few times. The chain combines TRBV12-3 or TRBV12-4 with TRBJ1-2, with 7 bases identical to TRBD1. With 6 bases clipped from V and 2 bases from J, the junction kept 9 bases outside the gene matches. The CDR3 totals 15 residues. The CDR3 sequence is CASRYAGGRNYGYTF. CDR3 coding DNA: TGTGCCAGCAGGTACGCAGGGGGAAGAAACTATGGCTACACCTTC.

This clonotype showed up many times. The chain employs TRBV11-2 and TRBJ2-3, with 9 bases aligning to TRBD2. This CDR3 region has 14 residues. V shed 6 bases and J 4 bases; nucleotides not matched to a gene: 5. Germline V lookup: CDR1 SGHAT, CDR2 FQNNGV. CDR3 nucleotide sequence: TGTGCCAGCAGAAAGGCGGGGGGGGCAGATACGCAGTATTTT. Amino acid sequence: CASRKAGGADTQYF.

This clonotype appeared a few times. In this CDR3 the conserved last residue, phenylalanine or tryptophan, is missing, so a read error is likely. The chain is built from TRBV12-3 or TRBV12-4 and TRBJ1-5; maybe TRBD1 (5 bases). V lost 6 bases, J lost 0 bases, and 12 bases lay in between. The CDR3 consists of 15 residues. CDR3 sequence reads: CASRGTGDSNQPQHL. In DNA form, the CDR3 reads TGTGCCAGCAGGGGGACGGGGGATAGCAATCAGCCCCAGCATCTT.

The chain combines TRBV7-2 with TRBJ2-1, with TRBD1 as a possible D gene (6 bases). Germline V gene sequence: CDR1 SGHTA, CDR2 FQGNSA. CDR3 size: 15 residues. Deletions cut 4 bases from V and 2 bases from J, with 12 bases between. CDR3 coding DNA: TGTGCCAGCAGCTCGCTACAGGGTGCCTACAATGAGCAGTTCTTC. This sequence encodes CASSSLQGAYNEQFF.

This clonotype was counted a few times. The gene calls are TRBV7-2 and TRBJ2-1; 7 nucleotides line up with TRBD2. CDR1 SGHTA and CDR2 FQGNSA come from the germline V gene. The CDR3 has 15 residues. Trimming removed 3 bases from V and 8 bases from J; junction bases left unmatched: 10. CDR3 nucleotides: TGTGCCAGCAGCTTCTTCCGCGGGAGTAGCGATGAGCAGTTCTTC. This gives the protein CASSFFRGSSDEQFF.

This clonotype was detected ten times or more. This chain uses TRBV6-1 with TRBJ2-2; tentatively, D is TRBD1 or TRBD2 (5 bases each). The CDR3 runs to 17 residues. V was pared by 0 bases and J by 6 bases, with 17 bases between. The germline V gene has CDR1 MNHNS and CDR2 SASEGT. DNA of the CDR3: TGTGCCAGCAGTGAAGCGGGGACCCGCACCCATGCCGGGGAGCTGTTTTTT. It codes for CASSEAGTRTHAGELFF.

The CDR3 loop reads CASSLQGASNEKLFF. CDR3 sequence (DNA): TGTGCCAGCAGCCTTCAGGGGGCTTCTAATGAAAAACTGTTTTTT. The genes are TRBV7-2 and TRBJ1-4; 8 nucleotides line up with TRBD1. Trimming cost V 5 bases and J 3 bases; bases outside gene matches: 5. Germline V gives CDR1 SGHTA, CDR2 FQGNSA. This CDR3 is built from 15 residues.

In this sample, this clonotype turned up a few times. This chain links TRBV7-9 with TRBJ2-7; TRBD2 agrees at 10 bases. Losses at the gene ends were 4 bases for V and 7 bases for J; bases not matched to a gene: 7. CDR3 length equals 14 residues. Germline CDR1 and CDR2: SEHNR and FQNEAQ (reference sequence). The CDR3 protein is CASSSPGLAWEQYF. For the CDR3, the DNA is TGTGCCAGCAGCTCGCCGGGACTAGCGTGGGAGCAGTACTTC. The whole variable domain, remainder taken from reference TRBV7-9 and TRBJ2-7, is DTGVSQNPRHKITKRGQNVTFRCDPISEHNRLYWYRQTLGQGPEFLTYFQNEAQLEKSRLLSDRFSAERPKGSFSTLEIQRTEQGDSAMYLCASSSPGLAWEQYFGPGTRLTVT.

This clonotype occurred many times. The V gene is TRBV7-9, the J gene TRBJ2-7; D is unresolved. Germline assignment: CDR1 SEHNR and CDR2 FQNEAQ (reference sequence). The CDR3 is 13 residues long. Trimming took off 1 base at V and 7 bases at J, with 11 bases between the two ends. CDR3 bases: TGTGCCAGCAGCTTAGGGAGTTTAGAGGAGCAGTACTTC. Protein: CASSLGSLEEQYF.

The chain uses TRBV6-1 and TRBJ2-3; TRBD2 is a possible D gene (5 bases). This CDR3 has 16 residues. Trimming shortened V by 6 bases and J by 2 bases, and 18 bases separated the two germline ends. Germline loops: CDR1 MNHNS, CDR2 SASEGT. CDR3 amino acids: CASRAARRSLTDTQYF. The DNA for the CDR3 is TGTGCCAGCAGAGCCGCCCGGAGGTCCCTCACAGATACGCAGTATTTT.

This clonotype occurred many times. The chain employs TRBV12-3 or TRBV12-4 and TRBJ2-3; 8 nucleotides agree with TRBD2. With V trimmed by 4 bases and J by 7 bases, 10 bases remained unmatched. The CDR3 is 15 amino acids. Here the CDR3 reads CASSSGTRHGYTQYF. The CDR3 region has the DNA TGTGCCAGCAGTTCGGGGACTAGACACGGGTATACGCAGTATTTT.

Many counts were recorded for this clonotype. The chain employs TRBV28 and TRBJ2-7; 7 bases are a match to TRBD2. V trimming: 1 base; J trimming: 2 bases; junction bases outside the gene matches: 8. Per the germline V gene, CDR1 is MDHEN and CDR2 is SYDVKM. The CDR3 extends over 16 amino acids. CDR3 sequence (DNA): TGTGCCAGCAGTTTATCCTCGGGGGGTCCGCCCTACGAGCAGTACTTC. Its translation is CASSLSSGGPPYEQYF.